A selection of T cell receptor beta chains follows, all from one sample in a study of identical twins. TCRdb processed the 5' RACE reads anew with MiXCR; each CDR3 protein has one entry. The table includes about 920,000 distinct CDR3 sequences, 9% to 15% detected once. These data also formed part of another study, on yellow fever vaccine responses in identical twins.

Sequencing input: PBMCs. All receptors derive from a woman aged 18-35 years in good health. CDR3s include the opening cysteine and the closing phenylalanine or tryptophan. A D gene is named only where the DNA matches it firmly.

V gene	D gene	J gene	CDR3 protein
TRBV4-1	-	TRBJ2-1	CASSHIDILAYNEQFF
TRBV6-6	TRBD1	TRBJ1-3	CASSKGTGEVIYF
TRBV13	TRBD1	TRBJ2-1	CASSFGTGGVWNEQFF
TRBV7-9	-	TRBJ1-1	CASSLAQGDKTEAFF
TRBV10-2	-	TRBJ1-1	CASRREEGGAFF
TRBV10-3	-	TRBJ2-5	CATQDRDDAFQETQYF
TRBV20-1	-	TRBJ1-1	CSASLGPMGNTEAFF
TRBV29-1	TRBD2	TRBJ2-1	CSVQGGLAGPTMSYNEQFF
TRBV28	-	TRBJ2-2	CASSLNGKGELFF
TRBV12-5	TRBD2	TRBJ2-1	CASGLSTSGNEQFF
TRBV2	TRBD1	TRBJ1-1	CASSGTVNEAFF
TRBV29-1	TRBD2	TRBJ2-2	CSVEESPGGTGELFF
TRBV11-2	-	TRBJ1-6	CASSYSRDNSPLHF
TRBV4-1	TRBD2	TRBJ2-3	CASSPSGGAGTDTQYF
TRBV2	-	TRBJ2-2	CASSGGGLGELFF
TRBV10-3	-	TRBJ1-5	CAISEGSGDNQPQHF
TRBV7-8	-	TRBJ1-5	CASSHVSGAPDPRQPQHF
TRBV6-4	TRBD2	TRBJ2-1	CASSDGRGRALNEQFF
TRBV12-3/TRBV12-4	TRBD2	TRBJ2-1	CASRLGSGVSYNEQFF
TRBV29-1	-	TRBJ2-1	CSVERLANEQFF
TRBV7-9	-	TRBJ2-3	CASSLASPGGLTDTQYF
TRBV7-6	TRBD2	TRBJ2-7	CASSSPEQGLAITYEQYF
TRBV12-3/TRBV12-4	-	TRBJ2-5	CASSLISGLRETQYF
TRBV11-1	TRBD1	TRBJ1-2	CASSLAVGTGGVSYGYTF
TRBV11-2	TRBD2	TRBJ2-7	CASSLVRLAGDEQYF
TRBV20-1	-	TRBJ1-5	CSARGGPLGQPQHF
TRBV9	TRBD2	TRBJ2-7	CASSETSGSYEQYF
TRBV5-1	-	TRBJ2-3	CASSPSGPVTDTQYF
TRBV9	TRBD2	TRBJ2-7	CASSVGTSGYSYEQYF
TRBV28	-	TRBJ1-2	CASKILGVYGYTF
TRBV12-3/TRBV12-4	-	TRBJ1-1	CASSPSHEAFF
TRBV20-1	-	TRBJ2-1	CSAQGGLMVEQFF
TRBV29-1	-	TRBJ1-1	CSVVSGGMNTEAFF
TRBV12-3/TRBV12-4	-	TRBJ1-1	CASSLLGQVWDTEAFF
TRBV5-5	-	TRBJ2-1	CASSFGGAVNEQFF
TRBV6-1	-	TRBJ1-4	CASRQNVFVTNEKLFF
TRBV29-1	TRBD2	TRBJ2-5	CSLNGGETQYF
TRBV15	-	TRBJ2-1	CATSRGRGILYNEQFF
TRBV5-4	-	TRBJ2-1	CASSLVNPGQYKEQFF
TRBV5-4	-	TRBJ2-6	CASTQMTANVLTF
TRBV5-1	-	TRBJ2-3	CASSLEPSGRDTQYF
TRBV4-1	-	TRBJ2-5	CASSQEGPGRETQYF
TRBV4-2	TRBD2	TRBJ2-7	CASSQTLRTSGSGDDEQYF
TRBV10-3	-	TRBJ1-1	CAISVGNTEAFF
TRBV29-1	-	TRBJ1-1	CSVDVRGLDPEAFF